The TCR beta chain described here comes from a study of early T cells in non-severe SARS-CoV-2 infection. Across the study: Sequencing of bulk RNA from unsorted whole blood was done, without chain pairing.

In this sample, this clonotype turned up many times. Its antigen is unknown. General study points: Anti-spike CD8 responses were favored by VDJdb matching, which missed private and CD4 specificities.

Molecules of cDNA were individually given unique molecular identifiers that were attached to them. Each CDR3 protein is one row after TCRdb ran MiXCR on the 5' RACE reads. The sample includes roughly 90,000 distinct CDR3 sequences, roughly 14% of them seen just once. Germline V gene sequence: CDR1 WSHSY, CDR2 SAAADI. The CDR3 contains 15 residues. The V and J ends lost 4 bases and 4 bases respectively, with 13 bases between them. The sequencing sample was made of whole blood. This chain uses TRBV10-2 with TRBJ2-2; either TRBD1 or TRBD2 may fit D (5 bases each). The TCR was taken from an adult who was a healthcare worker with PCR-confirmed SARS-CoV-2 infection or an uninfected control (not recorded which). The DNA of the CDR3 is TGCGCCAGCAGTGGAGGGACCCGGAGCACCGGGGAGCTGTTTTTT. Amino acids: CASSGGTRSTGELFF.